These T cell receptor beta chains were read from a single sample in a study of blood T cell dynamics during melanoma immunotherapy. Some clones are missing from TCRdb's copy, which holds only in-frame ones; the method was immunoSEQ multiplex PCR. The sample comprises 9,600 or so clones, 85% to 90% of which are singletons, and more than 1% rests with the top ten. The specimen was blood, collected from a patient treated with checkpoint blockade. The receptors here all came from a human donor with melanoma. Each CDR3 is given with its conserved first and last residue. The D gene is left open where the match is weak. Size tells how often a clone was seen (once, few, many) or the class of an expanded clone, and some rows leave it out.

V: TRBV5-1
D: NA
J: TRBJ2-5
size: NA
CDR3: CASSLGGAGIDETQYF
DNA: TGCGCCAGCAGCTTGGGTGGGGCAGGGATTGATGAGACCCAGTACTTC

V: TRBV30
D: NA
J: TRBJ1-1
size: few
CDR3: CAWNPPSNGIEAFF
DNA: TGTGCCTGGAACCCACCATCCAATGGGATTGAAGCTTTCTTT

V: TRBV5-6
D: NA
J: TRBJ1-2
size: NA
CDR3: CASSLGGTFGYTF
DNA: TGTGCCAGCAGCTTGGGTGGCACCTTTGGCTACACCTTC

V: TRBV15
D: TRBD1
J: TRBJ1-6
size: NA
CDR3: CATSRDPGGNSPLHF
DNA: TGTGCCACCAGCAGAGATCCAGGGGGAAATTCACCCCTCCACTTT

V: TRBV11-1
D: TRBD2
J: TRBJ2-3
size: NA
CDR3: CASSHKLAGSTDTQYF
DNA: TGTGCCAGCAGCCACAAACTAGCGGGGAGCACAGATACGCAGTATTTT

V: TRBV7-2
D: NA
J: TRBJ2-7
size: NA
CDR3: CATSPVTGRALREQYF
DNA: TGTGCCACCTCCCCGGTCACAGGGAGGGCACTACGGGAGCAGTACTTC

V: TRBV10-3
D: NA
J: TRBJ2-4
size: NA
CDR3: CAISIDGLQNIQYF
DNA: TGTGCCATCAGCATTGATGGACTGCAAAACATTCAGTACTTC

V: TRBV7-2
D: NA
J: TRBJ2-7
size: NA
CDR3: CASSLLPGFRYEQYF
DNA: TGTGCCAGCAGCTTACTGCCAGGGTTTCGCTACGAGCAGTACTTC

V: TRBV30
D: NA
J: TRBJ1-1
size: NA
CDR3: CAWKGGTMNTEAFF
DNA: TGTGCCTGGAAGGGGGGGACCATGAACACTGAAGCTTTCTTT

V: TRBV4-2
D: NA
J: TRBJ1-6
size: few
CDR3: CASSHGREGSSPLHF
DNA: TGTGCCAGCAGCCACGGACGGGAGGGTAGTTCACCCCTCCACTTT

V: TRBV19
D: NA
J: TRBJ1-2
size: few
CDR3: CASSLRRRGIYGYTF
DNA: TGTGCCAGTAGTTTGCGACGGCGGGGTATTTATGGCTACACCTTC

V: TRBV6-5
D: NA
J: TRBJ1-1
size: once
CDR3: CASRLREGNTEAFF
DNA: TGTGCCAGCAGGCTCCGAGAGGGCAACACTGAAGCTTTCTTT

V: TRBV21-1
D: NA
J: TRBJ1-5
size: NA
CDR3: CASRGQVPYQPQHF
DNA: TGTGCCAGCAGGGGCCAAGTCCCCTATCAGCCCCAGCATTTT

V: TRBV19
D: TRBD1
J: TRBJ1-2
size: NA
CDR3: CASSLQGGSGYTF
DNA: TGTGCCAGTAGTCTCCAGGGGGGCTCTGGCTACACCTTC

V: TRBV5-4
D: NA
J: TRBJ2-2
size: few
CDR3: CASSPVFESGELFF
DNA: TGTGCCAGCAGCCCCGTCTTCGAATCCGGGGAGCTGTTTTTT

V: TRBV4-3
D: NA
J: TRBJ1-6
size: few
CDR3: CASSQEHGWDYNSPLHF
DNA: TGCGCCAGCAGCCAAGAGCACGGGTGGGACTATAATTCACCCCTCCACTTT

V: TRBV6-4
D: TRBD2
J: TRBJ2-2
size: NA
CDR3: CASSDGGAGELFF
DNA: TGTGCCAGCAGTGACGGGGGGGCCGGGGAGCTGTTTTTT

V: TRBV20-1
D: NA
J: TRBJ1-2
size: NA
CDR3: CSASVRGGYTF
DNA: TGCAGTGCTAGTGTCAGGGGTGGCTACACCTTC

V: TRBV27
D: TRBD1
J: TRBJ1-6
size: NA
CDR3: CASSSPRTGRGSPLHF
DNA: TGTGCCAGCAGTTCCCCCCGGACAGGGAGAGGTTCACCCCTCCACTTT

V: TRBV27
D: NA
J: TRBJ2-7
size: few
CDR3: CASKPRGTEQYF
DNA: TGTGCCAGCAAACCCCGGGGGACCGAGCAGTACTTC

V: TRBV25-1
D: NA
J: TRBJ2-1
size: NA
CDR3: CASSGSRGVPYNEQFF
DNA: TGTGCCAGCAGTGGATCCAGAGGGGTTCCCTACAATGAGCAGTTCTTC

V: TRBV5-6
D: TRBD1
J: TRBJ1-6
size: NA
CDR3: CASSSGTGTLASPLHF
DNA: TGTGCCAGCAGCTCCGGGACAGGGACCCTTGCTTCACCCCTCCACTTT

V: TRBV9
D: NA
J: TRBJ2-3
size: NA
CDR3: CASSVGRDGRTDTQYF
DNA: TGTGCCAGCAGCGTAGGTAGGGATGGGAGAACAGATACGCAGTATTTT

V: TRBV2
D: TRBD1
J: TRBJ2-7
size: NA
CDR3: CASSGQGLSYEQYF
DNA: TGTGCCAGCAGCGGACAGGGTCTCTCCTACGAGCAGTACTTC

V: TRBV2
D: TRBD2
J: TRBJ2-7
size: NA
CDR3: CASSRDRRLRAGETVAYEQYF
DNA: TGTGCCAGCAGCCGGGACCGACGACTAAGAGCGGGGGAAACCGTTGCCTACGAGCAGTACTTC

V: TRBV30
D: NA
J: TRBJ2-5
size: NA
CDR3: CAWSVSGETQYF
DNA: TGTGCCTGGAGTGTATCCGGGGAGACCCAGTACTTC

V: TRBV7-2
D: TRBD2
J: TRBJ2-7
size: once
CDR3: CASSWRPRGRESYEQYF
DNA: TGTGCCAGCAGCTGGAGACCGCGGGGGAGAGAATCCTACGAGCAGTACTTC